A single sample is the source of the 29 T cell receptor beta chains below, sequenced in a study of blood T cells in healthy people across ages. The second PCR ran about 6 to 12 cycles with a sample-barcoded 5' primer and J-beta primers. Using its own MiXCR run on the 5' RACE reads, TCRdb lists one record per CDR3 protein. Among 1.5 million to 2 million distinct CDR3 sequences, about 35% were seen once, and the ten largest hold approximately 10%. Material: blood. These receptors were taken from a woman younger than 45 in good health.

The J gene is TRBJ1-4, the V gene TRBV28; D might be TRBD1 (6 bases). The CDR3 is made up of 14 amino acids. Germline values: CDR1 MDHEN, CDR2 SYDVKM. The V and J ends lost 3 bases and 5 bases respectively, with 10 bases between them. CDR3 protein: CASSLAGANEKLFF. CDR3 DNA: TGTGCCAGCAGTTTGGCAGGGGCAAATGAAAAACTGTTTTTT.

The DNA for the CDR3 is TGTGCCAGCAAAGCCGGACTAGCAGCAGATACGCAGTATTTT. Translating gives CASKAGLAADTQYF. The genes are TRBV27 and TRBJ2-3; 8 bases align to TRBD2. The CDR3 consists of 14 residues. Germline trimming cut 7 bases from V and 4 bases from J; bases unmatched to any gene: 7. Germline loops: CDR1 MNHEY, CDR2 SMNVEV (reference sequence).

This chain joins TRBV2 and TRBJ2-5; weak D call: TRBD2 (5 bases). This CDR3 has 14 residues. Trimming left V 4 bases short and J 5 bases short, with 14 bases between. Germline CDR1 is SNHLY and CDR2 is FYNNEI. This CDR3 is CASSASRGLETQYF. CDR3 in DNA: TGTGCCAGCAGTGCATCCCGCGGGTTGGAGACCCAGTACTTC.

This sequence joins TRBV20-1 and TRBJ2-7; 10 bases match TRBD1. This CDR3 contains 13 residues. CDR1 and CDR2 (germline): DFQATT, SNEGSKA (reference sequence). Unmatched junction bases numbered 4, after V lost 7 bases and J lost 1 base. This chain's CDR3 is CSGKGQGSYEQYF. CDR3 DNA sequence: TGCAGTGGTAAGGGACAGGGGTCCTACGAGCAGTACTTC.

This clonotype was picked up a small number of times. Since a much larger clone is just one base distant, this may be a read error. This chain joins TRBV29-1 and TRBJ2-1; TRBD1 matches at 7 bases. The CDR3 runs to 14 residues. CDR1 and CDR2 from the germline V gene are SQVTM and ANQGSEA. This CDR3 is CGVRHRGTYNEQFF. CDR3 in DNA: TGCGGCGTTAGGCACAGGGGTACCTACAATGAGCAGTTCTTC.

The rearrangement uses TRBV19 and TRBJ2-7; D tentatively fits TRBD1 or TRBD2 (5 bases each). The V end was cut by 6 bases, the J end by 2 bases, with 14 bases between. CDR1 is LNHDA and CDR2 is SQIVND in the germline V gene (reference sequence). CDR3 length: 14 amino acids. For the CDR3, the DNA is TGTGCCAGTAGCCTCTTCGTGGGGGCCTACGAGCAGTACTTC. Residues: CASSLFVGAYEQYF.

The rearrangement uses TRBV4-1 and TRBJ1-1, with D unclear. The germline V gene encodes CDR1 MGHRA and CDR2 YSYEKL. The V gene lost 1 base and the J gene lost 7 bases, with 13 bases spanning the gap. The CDR3 runs 14 residues. CDR3 DNA: TGCGCCAGCAGCCAAGGACCCAGGATGGATGAAGCTTTCTTT. This translates into CASSQGPRMDEAFF.

There are a few counts of this clonotype. The chain joins TRBV12-3 or TRBV12-4 to TRBJ2-5; a possible D gene is TRBD2 (6 bases). This CDR3 region has 14 residues. V was shortened by 6 bases and J by 11 bases, with 22 bases between the two germline ends. CDR3 sequence: CASSSSEGRLAQYF. The CDR3 DNA is TGTGCCAGCAGCTCATCGGAGGGACGGCTGGCGCAGTACTTC.

V usage is TRBV6-1 and J usage is TRBJ1-2; possibly TRBD1 for D (6 bases). Germline lookup yields CDR1 MNHNS and CDR2 SASEGT. This CDR3 region has 16 residues. The V gene lost 0 bases and the J gene lost 4 bases, with 15 bases spanning the gap. In DNA, the CDR3 is TGTGCCAGCAGTGAAGCGTGGACAGCGTTTGGCTATGGCTACACCTTC. It specifies CASSEAWTAFGYGYTF.

This clonotype was observed a few times. The rearrangement uses TRBV5-1 and TRBJ2-1; D might be TRBD1 or TRBD2, each matching 5 bases. The CDR3 is 17 amino acids. From germline, CDR1 is SGHRS and CDR2 YFSETQ. V was pared by 0 bases and J by 6 bases, with 19 bases between. The DNA for the CDR3 is TGCGCCAGCAGCTTGGCCAAGATCACTACCGGGGCCAATGAGCAGTTCTTC. Translating gives CASSLAKITTGANEQFF.

This chain uses TRBV2 with TRBJ1-4; perhaps TRBD1 as D (5 bases). V was trimmed by 3 bases and J by 4 bases, leaving 15 bases between them. Germline V gene sequence: CDR1 SNHLY, CDR2 FYNNEI. This CDR3 spans 16 amino acids. Here the CDR3 DNA reads TGTGCCAGCAGTGAGGACTTCGGGGGGATTAATGAAAAACTGTTTTTT. It yields the protein CASSEDFGGINEKLFF.

The V and J genes are TRBV20-1 and TRBJ1-2; the D gene is possibly TRBD1 (5 bases). This CDR3 comprises 13 residues. In germline, CDR1 is DFQATT, CDR2 SNEGSKA (reference sequence). V lost 4 bases, J lost 3 bases, and 12 bases lay in between. CDR3 sequence: CSAKKGTYYGYTF. CDR3 sequence (DNA): TGCAGTGCTAAAAAGGGGACTTACTATGGCTACACCTTC.

The sample holds a few counts of this clonotype. The chain has TRBV13 and TRBJ2-5, with D tentatively TRBD1 (6 bases). Trimming cost V 2 bases and J 3 bases, with 19 bases left between them. This CDR3 is built from 17 residues. Per germline, CDR1 PRHDT and CDR2 FYEKMQ (reference sequence). CDR3: CASSLISGWGQEETQYF. The CDR3 DNA reads as TGTGCCAGCAGCTTAATCTCCGGGTGGGGGCAAGAAGAGACCCAGTACTTC.

This clonotype was counted only a few times. This chain links TRBV3-1 with TRBJ2-5; 7 bases are shared with TRBD2. The J call may be mistaken, given a closer DNA end match to TRBJ2-7. The CDR3 contains 15 residues. Germline V CDR1 and CDR2: LGHDT, YNNKEL (reference sequence). CDR3 residues: CASSQEGLAVYEQYF. In DNA, the CDR3 is TGTGCCAGCAGCCAAGAAGGGCTAGCGGTCTACGAGCAGTACTTC.

This clonotype was observed a handful of times. The CDR3 region has the DNA TGCAGTGCTAGCTTAACAAACAGGAGGACTGAGCAGTTCTTC. Residues: CSASLTNRRTEQFF. The chain combines TRBV20-1 with TRBJ2-1; possibly TRBD1 or TRBD2 for D (5 bases each). Germline V gene data show CDR1 as DFQATT and CDR2 as SNEGSKA (reference sequence). This CDR3 contains 14 residues. V was clipped by 3 bases and J by 9 bases, with 18 bases between them.

This clonotype showed up just a few times. The gene calls are TRBV28 and TRBJ2-7, with D perhaps matching TRBD1 (5 bases). This CDR3 is built from 18 residues. Germline loops: CDR1 MDHEN, CDR2 SYDVKM. The V end lost 5 bases, the J end lost 2 bases, and 25 bases lay between the germline ends. The CDR3 DNA reads TGTGCCAGCAGTGGCAGTGAAATCAAACCGACAGAAACCTACGAGCAGTACTTC. Protein product: CASSGSEIKPTETYEQYF. Looking up the rest from reference TRBV28 and TRBJ2-7 gives the full variable domain: DVKVTQSSRYLVKRTGEKVFLECVQDMDHENMFWYRQDPGLGLRLIYFSYDVKMKEKGDIPEGYSVSREKKERFSLILESASTNQTSMYLCASSGSEIKPTETYEQYFGPGTRLTVT.

J is TRBJ1-1 and V is TRBV7-2; D remains ambiguous. CDR1 is SGHTA, CDR2 FQGNSA, per germline. Trimming took 4 bases from V and 1 from J, leaving 10 bases between them. The length of the CDR3 is 14 residues. DNA of the CDR3: TGTGCCAGCAGCTGCCTAACAAGGAACACTGAAGCTTTCTTT. It specifies CASSCLTRNTEAFF.

This clonotype was counted between two and nine times. The chain combines TRBV6-1 with TRBJ2-1; D call uncertain. The CDR3 spans 14 residues. Deletions cut 1 base from V and 9 bases from J, with 13 bases between. CDR1 and CDR2 from the germline V gene are MNHNS and SASEGT. The CDR3 is CASSEGIVAGEQFF. For the CDR3, the DNA is TGTGCCAGCAGTGAAGGTATCGTAGCTGGTGAGCAGTTCTTC.

The rearrangement joins TRBV9 to TRBJ2-1, with 8 bases aligning to TRBD1. The length of the CDR3 is 15 residues. J lost 0 bases, V lost 7 bases, and 6 bases had no gene match. Germline lookup yields CDR1 SGDLS and CDR2 YYNGEE. The chain's CDR3 is CASASTGGSYNEQFF. The CDR3 coding sequence is TGTGCCAGCGCGAGCACAGGGGGCTCCTACAATGAGCAGTTCTTC.

This chain uses TRBV4-1 with TRBJ2-1; D possibly corresponds to TRBD2 (5 bases). The CDR3 is made up of 15 amino acids. Germline-derived CDR1 and CDR2 are MGHRA and YSYEKL. V was pared by 1 base and J by 5 bases, with 12 bases between. In nucleotides, the CDR3 is TGCGCCAGCAGCCAAGTCCAGCGGATACACAATGAGCAGTTCTTC. Translated: CASSQVQRIHNEQFF.

In this sample, this clonotype turned up a few times. The V call is TRBV9, the J call TRBJ2-5; TRBD2 matches 7 bases. CDR1 is SGDLS, CDR2 YYNGEE, per germline. The CDR3 totals 15 residues. After removal of 3 bases from V and 4 bases from J, the junction contained 9 bases not matched to a gene. The CDR3, as DNA: TGTGCCAGCAGCGCCTTGGGCGGGGGAAGAGAGACCCAGTACTTC. Its translation is CASSALGGGRETQYF.

In the case of this clonotype: One end of the junction fails to match germline, which may point to a read error. The chain is built from TRBV29-1 and TRBJ2-4, with 7 bases fitting TRBD2. Germline lookup yields CDR1 SQVTM and CDR2 ANQGSEA. The CDR3 has 18 amino acids. CDR3 bases: TGCAGCGTTGAAGATTGGTGGCCATCAAGACTAGCCAAAAACATTCGGTACTTC. It specifies CSVEDWWPSRLAKNIRYF.

The J gene is TRBJ1-2, the V gene TRBV5-1, with D possibly TRBD1 on 5 matching bases. Between the trimmed V and J ends, which lost 0 bases and 5 bases, there was a span of 8 bases. The CDR3 contains 13 residues. Germline V gene sequence: CDR1 SGHRS, CDR2 YFSETQ. The CDR3 reads CASSLATAYGYTF. In nucleotides, the CDR3 is TGCGCCAGCAGCTTGGCGACAGCGTATGGCTACACCTTC.

The chain is built from TRBV13 and TRBJ2-7, with 11 nucleotides matching TRBD2. Judging by the DNA end, TRBJ2-5 fits better; the J call may be wrong. Per germline, CDR1 PRHDT and CDR2 FYEKMQ (reference sequence). CDR3 size: 16 residues. The CDR3 DNA reads TGTGCCAGCAGCAGCGGGACTAGCGGTCCCAAGGAGACCCAGTACTTC. The encoded protein is CASSSGTSGPKETQYF.

This clonotype showed up many times. The chain carries TRBV5-1 and TRBJ2-7; D not certain. CDR3 length: 12 residues. The germline gives CDR1 SGHRS, CDR2 YFSETQ. V dropped 0 bases and J dropped 7 bases, with 8 bases sitting between them. For the CDR3, the DNA is TGCGCCAGCAGCTTGGACAACCTGGAGCAGTACTTC. Translating gives CASSLDNLEQYF.

This clonotype was recorded once. The chain combines TRBV6-5 with TRBJ2-6; D perhaps matches TRBD1 (6 bases). The germline gives CDR1 MNHEY, CDR2 SVGAGI. This CDR3 region has 18 residues. Trimming took off 4 bases at V and 0 bases at J, with 16 bases between the two ends. CDR3 protein: CASSLRTAWGSGANVLTF. The DNA of the CDR3 is TGTGCCAGCAGTTTACGGACAGCCTGGGGCTCTGGGGCCAACGTCCTGACTTTC.

Here the CDR3 DNA reads TGCAGTGCTACCGAATGGGGGACAGGTGAAGCTTTCTTT. Its translation is CSATEWGTGEAFF. V gene TRBV20-1 combines with J gene TRBJ1-1; 8 bases fit TRBD1. The CDR3 is 13 amino acids. The germline V gene has CDR1 DFQATT and CDR2 SNEGSKA (reference sequence). V shed 4 bases, J shed 7 bases, and the junction held 8 bases outside the gene matches.

V and J are TRBV9 and TRBJ2-3; unclear D gene. This CDR3 comprises 14 residues. V lost 4 bases and J 3 bases, leaving 12 bases between the germline ends. Per germline, CDR1 SGDLS and CDR2 YYNGEE. The CDR3: CASSPRSQTDTQYF. Here the CDR3 DNA reads TGTGCCAGCAGCCCCCGCAGCCAAACAGATACGCAGTATTTT.

The V and J genes are TRBV4-1 and TRBJ1-5; D is ambiguous. The CDR3 is 15 amino acids. Trimming stripped 1 base from V and 6 bases from J, with 13 bases between. Germline V lookup: CDR1 MGHRA, CDR2 YSYEKL. CDR3 DNA: TGCGCCAGCAGCCAAGCGGCGGTGGGCCTTCAGCCCCAGCATTTT. Amino acids: CASSQAAVGLQPQHF.